This T cell receptor (beta chain) was profiled in a study of cytomegalovirus exposure and HLA in healthy donors. The V end lost 3 bases, the J end lost 6 bases, and 9 bases lay between the germline ends. The CDR3 totals 12 residues. Per the germline V gene, CDR1 is SNHLY and CDR2 is FYNNEI. Points from the study as a whole: Cytomegalovirus status was reportedly diagnosed by the classifier with high specificity and sensitivity.

The study sampled nominally healthy donors, though unrecorded immune exposures were likely. Use of 60 Vbeta and 13 Jbeta primers characterized the PCR. Repertoires were generated with immunoSEQ multiplex PCR, while TCRdb's copy carries only in-frame clones and drops some. The repertoire holds fewer than 70,000 clones, with about 74% as singletons. On this clone: Its antigen is not identified.

V and J are TRBV2 and TRBJ2-7; no definite D call. This sequence was found in a woman aged 55 to 70 in good health and CMV-seropositive. Sequencing was carried out using PBMCs. This CDR3 reads CASSESTIEQYF. CDR3 sequence (DNA): TGTGCCAGCAGTGAGTCGACAATCGAGCAGTACTTC.